Below are 22 T cell receptor beta chains sequenced from a single sample in a study of cytomegalovirus exposure and HLA in healthy donors. A multiplex PCR was run with 60 Vbeta primers and 13 Jbeta primers. Here immunoSEQ multiplex PCR was the method, and the copy in TCRdb shows in-frame clones only, minus some. This sample has about 120,000 clones, with less than 80% found just once. Sequencing was performed on PBMCs. All receptors derive from a woman in her 40s in good health and CMV-seropositive.

The chain recombines TRBV7-2 with TRBJ1-3, with 9 bases lining up with TRBD1. Germline assignment: CDR1 SGHTA and CDR2 FQGNSA. Trimming took 1 base from V and 0 from J; bases not matched to a gene: 1. This CDR3 spans 16 amino acids. The CDR3 nucleotides are TGTGCCAGCAGCTTAGGACAGGGGGTCTCTGGAAACACCATATATTTT. It specifies CASSLGQGVSGNTIYF.

This clone showed up just once. The rearrangement joins TRBV6-6 to TRBJ2-3; a weak D match, TRBD2 (5 bases). V lost 2 bases and J 1 base, leaving 10 bases between the germline ends. The CDR3 has 15 residues. In germline, CDR1 is MNHNY, CDR2 SVGAGI (reference sequence). The CDR3 DNA is TGTGCCAGCAGTTACGTGGGAGAGGGCACAGATACGCAGTATTTT. This codes for CASSYVGEGTDTQYF.

CDR3 coding DNA: TGTGCCAGCAGCTTGGGTAGCGGGGGTGCTTCCCCTTTCAATGAGCAGTTCTTC. Translation gives CASSLGSGGASPFNEQFF. V is TRBV7-9 and J is TRBJ2-1; 9 nucleotides agree with TRBD2. The germline gives CDR1 SEHNR, CDR2 FQNEAQ (reference sequence). The CDR3 spans 18 residues. V lost 3 bases, J lost 6 bases, and 15 bases stayed unmatched.

The chain couples TRBV30 to TRBJ2-3, with 10 bases identical to TRBD2. Germline CDR1 is GTSNPN and CDR2 is SVGIG (reference sequence). The CDR3 runs 14 residues. V lost 8 bases to trimming and J lost 4 bases; unmatched junction nucleotides: 9. CDR3 DNA: TGTGCCCGGGATATAGCGGGAGGCCCAGATACGCAGTATTTT. Its protein is CARDIAGGPDTQYF.

This rearrangement joins TRBV21-1 to TRBJ2-5; TRBD1 is the table's D call and was not checked against the DNA. TRBV21-1 is a recognized pseudogene. The CDR3 covers 15 residues. The CDR3, as DNA: TGTGCCAGCAGCAAATGTTCAAACAGACAAGAGACCCAGTACTTC. Translation gives CASSKCSNRQETQYF.

This chain's CDR3 is CASSLGLAANTGELFF. DNA of the CDR3: TGTGCCAGCTCGCTTGGACTAGCGGCTAACACCGGGGAGCTGTTTTTT. The V call is TRBV18, the J call TRBJ2-2; 10 bases align to TRBD2. The CDR3 runs 16 residues. The germline V gene encodes CDR1 KGHSH and CDR2 LQKENI. V was clipped by 6 bases and J by 2 bases; unmatched bases: 6. The entire variable domain, with the rest obtained from reference TRBV18 and TRBJ2-2, is as follows: NAGVMQNPRHLVRRRGQEARLRCSPMKGHSHVYWYRQLPEEGLKFMVYLQKENIIDESGMPKERFSAEFPKEGPSILRIQQVVRGDSAAYFCASSLGLAANTGELFFGEGSRLTVL.

There are a few counts of this clone. The gene calls are TRBV5-1 and TRBJ2-4, with TRBD1 identical over 7 bases. Germline CDR1 reads SGHRS; CDR2 reads YFSETQ. V shed 4 bases and J 12 bases; nucleotides not matched to a gene: 16. The CDR3 runs to 15 residues. The CDR3 reads CASSESPGTAPHQYF. For the CDR3, the DNA is TGCGCCAGCAGCGAATCGCCCGGGACAGCCCCTCATCAGTACTTC.

The chain combines TRBV7-9 with TRBJ2-2; D perhaps matches TRBD2 (5 bases). This CDR3 contains 14 residues. The V and J ends lost 3 bases and 6 bases respectively, with 11 bases between them. The germline V gene encodes CDR1 SEHNR and CDR2 FQNEAQ (reference sequence). The CDR3 reads CASSFWRRPGELFF. CDR3 DNA sequence: TGTGCCAGCAGCTTTTGGAGGCGTCCCGGGGAGCTGTTTTTT. Full variable domain (missing parts from reference TRBV7-9 and TRBJ2-2): DTGVSQNPRHKITKRGQNVTFRCDPISEHNRLYWYRQTLGQGPEFLTYFQNEAQLEKSRLLSDRFSAERPKGSFSTLEIQRTEQGDSAMYLCASSFWRRPGELFFGEGSRLTVL.

In this sample, this clone turned up a few times. The rearrangement joins TRBV29-1 to TRBJ2-1, with 8 bases fitting TRBD1. Germline V gives CDR1 SQVTM, CDR2 ANQGSEA. CDR3 length equals 14 residues. Trimming removed 5 bases from V and 1 base from J; junction bases left unmatched: 4. The chain's CDR3 is CSVPDRVSYNEQFF. For the CDR3, the DNA is TGCAGCGTTCCGGACAGGGTGTCCTACAATGAGCAGTTCTTC.

The gene calls are TRBV29-1 and TRBJ2-7; 9 bases agree with TRBD2. From germline, CDR1 is SQVTM and CDR2 ANQGSEA. CDR3 length: 14 amino acids. Trimming removed 6 bases from V and 6 bases from J; junction bases left unmatched: 12. CDR3 protein: CSVSGTSFGGEQYF. As DNA, the CDR3 is TGCAGCGTGTCCGGGACTAGCTTTGGGGGCGAGCAGTACTTC.

This chain joins TRBV5-1 and TRBJ2-3, with 8 bases identical to TRBD1. V was pared by 3 bases and J by 6 bases, with 6 bases of the junction left unmatched. The germline CDR1 and CDR2 sequences are SGHRS and YFSETQ. The CDR3 has 14 amino acids. This CDR3 reads CASSSGTGQDTQYF. In DNA, the CDR3 is TGCGCCAGCAGCTCAGGGACAGGACAGGATACGCAGTATTTT.

A note on this clone: Relative to the germline gene, one junction end is altered; a read error may explain this. This rearrangement joins TRBV7-9 to TRBJ1-5; D is perhaps TRBD1 (6 bases). CDR1 and CDR2 from the germline V gene are SEHNR and FQNEAQ (reference sequence). The CDR3 is made up of 12 amino acids. CDR3 in amino acids: CASSSGGGPPDF. CDR3 bases: TGTGCCAGCAGTTCGGGGGGGGGCCCGCCGGATTTT.

This sequence joins TRBV7-9 and TRBJ2-2; possible D gene TRBD2, 5 bases. Trimming stripped 2 bases from V and 0 bases from J, with 16 bases between. The CDR3 length is 18 residues. CDR1 and CDR2 (germline): SEHNR, FQNEAQ (reference sequence). This CDR3 reads CASSLMGSKRPNTGELFF. The DNA of the CDR3 is TGTGCCAGCAGCTTAATGGGAAGCAAGCGGCCGAACACCGGGGAGCTGTTTTTT.

The CDR3 spells CASSGDVGLSYGYTF. The CDR3 DNA reads as TGTGCCAGCAGTGGCGACGTCGGACTGAGCTATGGCTACACCTTC. The V and J genes are TRBV28 and TRBJ1-2; no firm D call. Trimming took off 5 bases at V and 4 bases at J, with 17 bases between the two ends. The CDR3 runs to 15 residues. From germline, CDR1 is MDHEN and CDR2 SYDVKM.

V is TRBV19 and J is TRBJ2-7; 11 nucleotides align to TRBD1. Germline loops: CDR1 LNHDA, CDR2 SQIVND (reference sequence). V gave up 6 bases and J gave up 2 bases; unmatched junction bases: 6. The CDR3 is 15 residues long. CDR3 nucleotide sequence: TGTGCCAGTAGCCGGACAGGGGGCGAAACCTACGAGCAGTACTTC. This sequence encodes CASSRTGGETYEQYF. Using reference TRBV19 and TRBJ2-7 for the parts outside the CDR3, the full variable domain is DGGITQSPKYLFRKEGQNVTLSCEQNLNHDAMYWYRQDPGQGLRLIYYSQIVNDFQKGDIAEGYSVSREKKESFPLTVTSAQKNPTAFYLCASSRTGGETYEQYFGPGTRLTVT.

The V gene is TRBV5-4, the J gene TRBJ1-6; 8 bases align to TRBD1. Germline loops: CDR1 SGHNT, CDR2 YYREEE (reference sequence). This CDR3 has 18 residues. V dropped 4 bases and J dropped 0; count of bases not matched to a gene: 9. This CDR3 reads CASSRGQGKSSYNSPLHF. CDR3 DNA: TGTGCCAGCAGCCGTGGACAGGGAAAAAGCTCCTATAATTCACCCCTCCACTTT.

The rearrangement joins TRBV27 to TRBJ1-6; perhaps TRBD1 as D (6 bases). Trimming took off 2 bases at V and 6 bases at J, with 11 bases between the two ends. The germline V gene has CDR1 MNHEY and CDR2 SMNVEV (reference sequence). The CDR3 sequence is 15 residues long. Here the CDR3 reads CASSLRGSTNSPLHF. The CDR3 DNA follows: TGTGCCAGCAGTTTAAGGGGGAGTACTAATTCACCCCTCCACTTT.

The V call is TRBV11-2, the J call TRBJ2-7; the D gene is possibly TRBD2 (5 bases). This CDR3 comprises 14 residues. Per the germline V gene, CDR1 is SGHAT and CDR2 is FQNNGV. V lost 4 bases and J 8 bases, leaving 18 bases between the germline ends. Here the CDR3 reads CASSSPDGVGKQYF. The CDR3 DNA is TGTGCCAGCAGCTCACCGGACGGGGTAGGGAAGCAGTACTTC. The full variable domain, completed using reference TRBV11-2 and TRBJ2-7, is EAGVAQSPRYKIIEKRQSVAFWCNPISGHATLYWYQQILGQGPKLLIQFQNNGVVDDSQLPKDRFSAERLKGVDSTLKIQPAKLEDSAVYLCASSSPDGVGKQYFGPGTRLTVT.

The V call is TRBV4-3, the J call TRBJ1-6; 7 positions match TRBD1. The CDR3 is 16 amino acids. The V segment lost 2 bases and the J segment 10 bases; nucleotides outside the gene matches: 11. Germline V gene data show CDR1 as LGHNA and CDR2 as YSLEER. Here the CDR3 reads CASSQIAGTATSPLHF. The CDR3 bases are TGCGCCAGCAGCCAAATAGCCGGGACAGCAACCTCACCCCTCCACTTT.

The V and J genes are TRBV18 and TRBJ2-1, with D maybe TRBD2 (6 bases). Germline V lookup: CDR1 KGHSH, CDR2 LQKENI. The CDR3 spans 17 residues. V was clipped by 3 bases and J by 8 bases, with 23 bases between them. The CDR3 sequence is CASSPGGWLSEAHEQFF. CDR3 coding DNA: TGTGCCAGCTCACCTGGAGGGTGGCTCAGCGAAGCCCATGAGCAGTTCTTC.

The chain combines TRBV4-1 with TRBJ2-7, with 7 nucleotides matching TRBD1. V lost 2 bases, J lost 0 bases, and 7 bases stayed unmatched. The CDR3 spans 16 residues. Germline CDR1 reads MGHRA; CDR2 reads YSYEKL. The CDR3 loop reads CASSQLPTGFSYEQYF. Here the CDR3 DNA reads TGCGCCAGCAGCCAACTTCCGACAGGGTTCTCCTACGAGCAGTACTTC.

This clone turned up a few times. The CDR3: CASSFGAAADTQYF. The CDR3 coding sequence is TGTGCCAGCAGCTTCGGAGCAGCCGCGGATACGCAGTATTTT. This sequence joins TRBV5-4 and TRBJ2-3; D uncertain. Germline values: CDR1 SGHNT, CDR2 YYREEE (reference sequence). This CDR3 has 14 amino acids. V lost 2 bases and J 6 bases, leaving 13 bases between the germline ends. Full variable domain (outside the CDR3, taken from reference TRBV5-4 and TRBJ2-3): ETGVTQSPTHLIKTRGQQVTLRCSSQSGHNTVSWYQQALGQGPQFIFQYYREEENGRGNFPPRFSGLQFPNYSSELNVNALELDDSALYLCASSFGAAADTQYFGPGTRLTVL.